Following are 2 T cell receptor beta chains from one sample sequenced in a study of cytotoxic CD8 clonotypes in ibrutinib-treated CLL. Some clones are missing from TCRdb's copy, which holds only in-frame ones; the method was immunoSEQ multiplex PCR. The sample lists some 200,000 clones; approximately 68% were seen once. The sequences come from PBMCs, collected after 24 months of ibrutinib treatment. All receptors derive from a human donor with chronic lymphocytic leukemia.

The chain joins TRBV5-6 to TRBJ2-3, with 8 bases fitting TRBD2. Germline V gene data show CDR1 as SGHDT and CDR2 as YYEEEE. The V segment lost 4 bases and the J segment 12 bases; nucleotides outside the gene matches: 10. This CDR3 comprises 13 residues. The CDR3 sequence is CASSRESAGAQYF. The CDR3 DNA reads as TGTGCCAGCAGCCGGGAATCAGCGGGAGCCCAGTATTTT. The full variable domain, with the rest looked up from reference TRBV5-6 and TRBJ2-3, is DAGVTQSPTHLIKTRGQQVTLRCSPKSGHDTVSWYQQALGQGPQFIFQYYEEEERQRGNFPDRFSGHQFPNYSSELNVNALLLGDSALYLCASSRESAGAQYFGPGTRLTVL.

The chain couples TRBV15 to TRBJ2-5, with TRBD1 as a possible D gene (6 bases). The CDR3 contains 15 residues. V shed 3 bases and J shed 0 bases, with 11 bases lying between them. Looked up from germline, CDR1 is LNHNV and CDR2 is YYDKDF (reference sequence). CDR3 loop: CATSREQGYQETQYF. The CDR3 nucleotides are TGTGCCACCAGCAGGGAACAGGGTTACCAAGAGACCCAGTACTTC.